This TCR beta chain emerged from a study of blood T cell repertoires in COVID-19. About the study: The United States, Italy and Spain supplied acute and convalescent COVID-19 samples. PBMCs, B-cell-depleted T cells, or T cells provided the cDNA or gDNA that made up the material.

Germline assignment: CDR1 SGHTA and CDR2 FQGNSA. V lost 3 bases and J 4 bases, leaving 10 bases between the germline ends. The CDR3 length is 14 residues. Using immunoSEQ multiplex PCR, the repertoire was profiled, and TCRdb retains in-frame clones only, with some absent. This sample yields about 260,000 clones, of which around 84% are seen a single time; about 5% belongs to the top ten. Enrollment of patients from Seattle took place during active infection, with longitudinal follow-up. The V and J genes are TRBV7-2 and TRBJ1-5; D possibly corresponds to TRBD1 (5 bases). The clonotype originates from a woman in her fifties or sixties with COVID-19, enrolled during active disease. Sequenced: peripheral blood. CDR3 in amino acids: CASSFDSSNQPQHF. CDR3 DNA sequence: TGTGCCAGCAGCTTCGACAGTAGTAATCAGCCCCAGCATTTT.